This TCR beta chain emerged from a study of blood T cell repertoires in COVID-19. Seattle's cohort entered during active infection and was followed longitudinally. The CDR3 loop spans 16 amino acids. Under the authors' procedure: Estimated nucleated cell counts came from reference gene primer amplification. Clones were read by immunoSEQ multiplex PCR, and TCRdb kept only the in-frame ones, dropping some. V and J calls and clone size are given by that table; D and trimming were obtained from the DNA. Of about 170,000 clones detected, about four fifths appear once; the ten largest clones hold less than 3%.

Input material: peripheral blood. The genes are TRBV12-2 and TRBJ1-6; no DNA check was done on the table's D call, TRBD1. TRBV12-2 is a known pseudogene. This TCR was sampled from a woman older than 75 with COVID-19, enrolled during active disease. CDR3 nucleotide sequence: TGTGCAAGTCGCTCAACCACAGGATTATATAATTCACCCCTCCACTTT. This translates into CASRSTTGLYNSPLHF.